This passage covers 31 T cell receptor beta chains from one sample sequenced in a study of T cells after yellow fever vaccination. One entry per CDR3 protein, called by TCRdb with MiXCR from the 5' RACE reads. The data contain over 20,000 distinct CDR3 sequences, 4.5% to 7% of them singletons. This material consisted of PBMCs, either bulk or a sorted T-cell subset (CD4+, CD8+, memory, or dextramer-sorted; not recorded which), taken 15 days after the yellow fever booster vaccination. The receptors were sampled from a man between 25 and 39 years old who received the YFV17D yellow fever vaccine.

Turning to this clonotype: This could be a read error, since a much larger clone is one nucleotide away. The chain joins TRBV3-1 to TRBJ2-1, with TRBD2 identical over 8 bases. Germline CDR1 reads LGHDT; CDR2 reads YNNKEL (reference sequence). J lost 5 bases, V lost 7 bases, and 4 bases had no gene match. This CDR3 has 13 amino acids. The CDR3 sequence is CASNLGLDNEQFF. For the CDR3, the DNA is TGTGCCAGCAACCTGGGACTAGACAATGAGCAGTTCTTC.

This clonotype was counted many times. This chain joins TRBV27 and TRBJ2-1, with a possible D match to TRBD2 (6 bases). The CDR3 extends over 15 amino acids. Trimming took 7 bases from V and 9 from J, leaving 22 bases between them. In germline, CDR1 is MNHEY, CDR2 SMNVEV (reference sequence). The CDR3 DNA reads as TGTGCCAGCACCCAGACTAGATTGGGGGTCGGTGAGCAGTTCTTC. Its translation is CASTQTRLGVGEQFF.

This clonotype was seen at least ten times. The chain carries TRBV23-1 and TRBJ2-2; D ambiguous. TRBV23-1 is designated an ORF whose function remains uncertain. V was clipped by 8 bases and J by 5 bases, with 6 bases between them. There are 11 residues in the CDR3. The CDR3 bases are TGCGCCAGCCAAAAGACCGGGGAGCTGTTTTTT. Translated: CASQKTGELFF.

J is TRBJ2-7 and V is TRBV28; a possible D gene is TRBD2 (5 bases). Trimming stripped 5 bases from V and 2 bases from J, with 19 bases between. This CDR3 comprises 16 residues. Germline assignment: CDR1 MDHEN and CDR2 SYDVKM. CDR3 in amino acids: CASSPVGRGSAYEQYF. The CDR3 coding sequence is TGTGCCAGCAGTCCAGTTGGAAGAGGGAGCGCCTACGAGCAGTACTTC.

This clonotype was found a few times. At one boundary the junction diverges from the germline segment, which might be a read error. CDR3 residues: CASASLAKNVQYF. DNA of the CDR3: TGTGCCAGCGCATCCCTAGCCAAAAACGTTCAGTACTTC. The chain uses TRBV7-2 and TRBJ2-4; a possible D gene is TRBD2 (5 bases). The length of the CDR3 is 13 residues. Germline CDR1 reads SGHTA; CDR2 reads FQGNSA.

A remark on this clonotype: A read error is possible here, since a much larger clone lies one base away. This chain links TRBV7-2 with TRBJ2-7; D perhaps matches TRBD2 (6 bases). Looked up from germline, CDR1 is SGHTA and CDR2 is FQGNSA. The CDR3 length is 13 residues. The CDR3 sequence is CASSFGFEPRECF. The CDR3, as DNA: TGTGCCAGCAGCTTTGGCTTCGAGCCCCGGGAGTGCTTC.

This clonotype was picked up many times. The chain uses TRBV23-1 and TRBJ2-3; D may be TRBD1 (6 bases). TRBV23-1 falls under the ORF class, with uncertain function. Trimming left V 6 bases short and J 0 bases short, with 22 bases between. This CDR3 has 18 amino acids. The CDR3 loop is CASSRSTMTGSSTDTQYF. The CDR3 coding sequence is TGCGCCAGCAGCCGTAGTACTATGACAGGTTCTAGCACAGATACGCAGTATTTT.

This clonotype was detected many times. The J gene is TRBJ2-3, the V gene TRBV12-3 or TRBV12-4; D is possibly TRBD2 (7 bases). V was clipped by 7 bases and J by 3 bases, with 17 bases between them. The CDR3 extends over 15 amino acids. CDR3 loop: CASIRRGGGTDTQYF. DNA of the CDR3: TGTGCCAGCATTCGGAGGGGAGGGGGGACAGATACGCAGTATTTT.

By share, this clonotype counts as medium-sized. The V and J genes are TRBV7-3 and TRBJ2-3; D tentatively reads TRBD1 or TRBD2 (5 bases each). Germline values: CDR1 SGHTA, CDR2 FQGTGA. This CDR3 spans 16 amino acids. Trimming cost V 5 bases and J 0 bases, with 15 bases left between them. CDR3 in DNA: TGTGCCAGCAGCCTCCAAGGGGCTAGCAGCACAGATACGCAGTATTTT. It specifies CASSLQGASSTDTQYF.

Notes on this clonotype: It may be a read error: a sequence one base away is much more abundant. The V call is TRBV12-3 or TRBV12-4, the J call TRBJ2-1; D unclear. This CDR3 contains 12 residues. Trimming took 2 bases from V and 15 from J, leaving 14 bases between them. CDR3 in DNA: TGTGCCAGCAGTTTAAAACCCCCTCGTTCGTTCTTC. This sequence encodes CASSLKPPRSFF.

This clonotype appeared many times. The chain links TRBV4-3 to TRBJ1-4; D is perhaps TRBD1 (5 bases). Germline V CDR1 and CDR2: LGHNA, YSLEER. Trimming shortened V by 0 bases and J by 8 bases, and 7 bases separated the two germline ends. The CDR3 totals 13 residues. CDR3 protein: CASSQDWGEKLFF. CDR3 DNA sequence: TGCGCCAGCAGCCAAGATTGGGGGGAAAAACTGTTTTTT.

This clonotype came up many times. The chain employs TRBV20-1 and TRBJ2-3; D possibly corresponds to TRBD2 (6 bases). V lost 6 bases and J 6 bases, leaving 13 bases between the germline ends. CDR1 is DFQATT and CDR2 is SNEGSKA in the germline V gene (reference sequence). The CDR3 has 12 amino acids. CDR3 loop: CSATGGGDTQYF. In DNA, the CDR3 is TGCAGTGCAACCGGAGGAGGGGATACGCAGTATTTT.

This clonotype was seen ten or more times. The V call is TRBV28, the J call TRBJ2-4, with D unresolved. V lost 7 bases and J 3 bases, leaving 10 bases between the germline ends. CDR1 is MDHEN, CDR2 SYDVKM, per germline. The CDR3 spans 13 residues. As DNA, the CDR3 is TGTGCCAGCACCAACTACGGCAAAAACATTCAGTACTTC. Translating gives CASTNYGKNIQYF.

The CDR3 here is CASSPGLAGNYEQYF. The CDR3 DNA reads as TGTGCCAGCAGCCCGGGACTAGCGGGAAACTACGAGCAGTACTTC. The chain is built from TRBV5-4 and TRBJ2-7; 13 positions match TRBD2. Germline CDR1 SGHNT, CDR2 YYREEE (reference sequence). V trimming: 4 bases; J trimming: 3 bases; junction bases outside the gene matches: 4. The CDR3 is 15 amino acids.

Many counts were recorded for this clonotype. The chain joins TRBV29-1 to TRBJ1-5; tentatively, D is TRBD1 (6 bases). Germline CDR1 SQVTM, CDR2 ANQGSEA. The CDR3 runs to 13 residues. The germline V and J ends were trimmed by 4 bases and 4 bases, with 11 bases remaining between them. In nucleotides, the CDR3 is TGCAGCGTTGGAGGGGGGCCTAATCAGCCCCAGCATTTT. It codes for CSVGGGPNQPQHF.

As for this clonotype: Just one base apart from a much larger clone, this may be a read error. This sequence joins TRBV28 and TRBJ2-7, with D perhaps TRBD2 (5 bases). This CDR3 comprises 13 residues. Germline CDR1 MDHEN, CDR2 SYDVKM. CDR3 loop: CASSSAGSYEQNF. The CDR3, as DNA: TGTGCCAGCAGCAGCGCGGGCTCCTACGAGCAGAACTTC.

This clonotype was counted at least ten times. This rearrangement joins TRBV5-1 to TRBJ2-7; a possible D gene is TRBD2 (5 bases). CDR1 and CDR2 from the germline V gene are SGHRS and YFSETQ. V lost 4 bases, J lost 3 bases, and 11 bases lay in between. This CDR3 has 13 residues. The CDR3 spells CASSPSGGYEQYF. CDR3 DNA sequence: TGCGCCAGCAGCCCCAGCGGCGGCTACGAGCAGTACTTC.

The table lists this clonotype with many counts. This sequence joins TRBV7-3 and TRBJ2-1, with 12 nucleotides matching TRBD2. CDR3 size: 14 residues. Germline V gene data show CDR1 as SGHTA and CDR2 as FQGTGA. Germline trimming cut 5 bases from V and 10 bases from J; bases unmatched to any gene: 6. The CDR3 DNA reads TGTGCCAGCAGCCAGACTAGCGGGAGTCGCGAGCAGTTCTTC. Translating it yields CASSQTSGSREQFF.

Ten or more counts support this clonotype. The CDR3 sequence: CASRPGTSKEYEQYF. CDR3 DNA sequence: TGTGCCAGTCGTCCCGGGACTAGCAAGGAATACGAGCAGTACTTC. The chain employs TRBV12-3 or TRBV12-4 and TRBJ2-7, with 9 bases matching TRBD2. The trim removed 9 bases at V and 4 bases at J, leaving 13 bases unmatched. This CDR3 comprises 15 residues.

This clonotype is medium-sized. The chain is built from TRBV2 and TRBJ1-1; 7 nucleotides match TRBD1. Per germline, CDR1 SNHLY and CDR2 FYNNEI. The CDR3 length is 17 residues. V dropped 6 bases and J dropped 3; count of bases not matched to a gene: 16. CDR3 DNA: TGTGCCAGCAGCATTTTCCAGACAGGGAGGAAGGACACTGAAGCTTTCTTT. It translates to CASSIFQTGRKDTEAFF.

This clonotype was seen ten or more times. The chain employs TRBV18 and TRBJ2-1, with D hard to call. Germline V gene data show CDR1 as KGHSH and CDR2 as LQKENI. The CDR3 has 13 residues. V lost 4 bases and J lost 8, with 12 bases in between. The CDR3 spells CASSQGIVDEQFF. The CDR3 coding sequence is TGTGCCAGCTCACAAGGGATCGTAGATGAGCAGTTCTTC.

About this clonotype: A clone one base away is much larger, so this may be a read error. V gene TRBV20-1 combines with J gene TRBJ2-1; the match to TRBD2 covers 11 bases. The CDR3 spans 13 residues. CDR1 and CDR2 from the germline V gene are DFQATT and SNEGSKA (reference sequence). The junction had 6 bases not matched to a gene; V was cut back by 6 bases and J by 8 bases. CDR3 sequence: CSAILAGAHEQFF. CDR3 DNA sequence: TGCAGTGCCATACTAGCGGGAGCTCATGAGCAGTTCTTC.

This clonotype was picked up many times. The chain carries TRBV29-1 and TRBJ1-4, with 8 nucleotides matching TRBD1. CDR3 length: 16 amino acids. CDR1 is SQVTM and CDR2 is ANQGSEA in the germline V gene. V was pared by 7 bases and J by 7 bases, with 17 bases of the junction left unmatched. CDR3 sequence reads: CSARTGTGIGGEKLFF. Here the CDR3 DNA reads TGCAGCGCCAGGACAGGGACAGGAATTGGTGGTGAAAAACTGTTTTTT.

This clonotype was detected many times. V gene TRBV7-2 combines with J gene TRBJ2-7, with D possibly TRBD1 on 6 matching bases. The germline V gene encodes CDR1 SGHTA and CDR2 FQGNSA. CDR3 size: 12 residues. V lost 5 bases and J lost 8, with 13 bases in between. CDR3 sequence (DNA): TGTGCCAGCAGCCTGGACAGCCCCAAGCAGTACTTC. Encoded protein: CASSLDSPKQYF.

This clonotype has a count of ten or more. The chain couples TRBV5-1 to TRBJ2-2; 7 bases fit TRBD1. The CDR3 is 15 residues long. V gave up 2 bases and J gave up 7 bases; unmatched junction bases: 8. Germline V lookup: CDR1 SGHRS, CDR2 YFSETQ. CDR3 bases: TGCGCCAGCAGCTTCAAGGGGACAGAAGGCGGGGAGCTGTTTTTT. As protein: CASSFKGTEGGELFF.

This clonotype was counted many times. The chain carries TRBV20-1 and TRBJ2-7; 12 nucleotides match TRBD2. The CDR3 length is 14 residues. CDR1 DFQATT and CDR2 SNEGSKA come from the germline V gene (reference sequence). J lost 6 bases, V lost 3 bases, and 6 bases had no gene match. The CDR3 region is CSARGLAGGREQYF. The CDR3 DNA sequence: TGCAGTGCTAGGGGGCTAGCGGGAGGGCGCGAGCAGTACTTC.

Ten or more counts support this clonotype. The chain has TRBV20-1 and TRBJ2-1; no definite D call. The CDR3 runs to 12 residues. The V end was cut by 6 bases, the J end by 3 bases, with 9 bases between. In germline, CDR1 is DFQATT, CDR2 SNEGSKA (reference sequence). CDR3: CSALGNYNEQFF. For the CDR3, the DNA is TGCAGTGCGCTCGGTAACTACAATGAGCAGTTCTTC.

The sample holds many counts of this clonotype. As DNA, the CDR3 is TGTGCCAGCTCACCGGGGGGGCCCCCCAATTCACCCCTCCACTTT. Amino acid sequence: CASSPGGPPNSPLHF. This chain uses TRBV18 with TRBJ1-6, with a tentative D call TRBD1 (6 bases). V dropped 3 bases and J dropped 7 bases, with 13 bases sitting between them. Germline V gives CDR1 KGHSH, CDR2 LQKENI. The CDR3 spans 15 residues.

In its sample, this clonotype was seen many times. The V and J genes are TRBV5-4 and TRBJ2-5, with a tentative D call TRBD2 (5 bases). This CDR3 is 14 amino acids long. Germline V lookup: CDR1 SGHNT, CDR2 YYREEE (reference sequence). V was shortened by 0 bases and J by 6 bases, with 12 bases between the two germline ends. The CDR3 reads CASSLARETKTQYF. CDR3 in DNA: TGTGCCAGCAGCTTGGCGAGGGAAACAAAGACCCAGTACTTC.

This clonotype was seen at least ten times. The chain employs TRBV12-3 or TRBV12-4 and TRBJ2-1, with D unresolved. The length of the CDR3 is 12 residues. Trimming removed 10 bases at V and 7 bases at J, with 14 bases between. The DNA of the CDR3 is TGTGCCACCATAGTCAAGGAAAATGAGCAGTTCTTC. Protein: CATIVKENEQFF.

The sample holds many counts of this clonotype. The chain joins TRBV7-2 to TRBJ2-5; maybe TRBD2 (6 bases). In germline, CDR1 is SGHTA, CDR2 FQGNSA. The CDR3 is 14 residues long. V lost 3 bases and J 7 bases, leaving 15 bases between the germline ends. The CDR3 spells CASSLTSSGGTQYF. The CDR3 bases are TGTGCCAGCAGCTTGACTAGTAGTGGGGGGACCCAGTACTTC.